These T cell receptor beta chains were read from a single sample in a study of blood T cell repertoires in COVID-19. Profiling relied on immunoSEQ multiplex PCR, and the TCRdb table lists in-frame clones only, not all of them. The sample consists of over 120,000 clones, approximately 86% of them appearing once. The source material was peripheral blood. These receptors came from a woman in her 50s with acute or convalescent COVID-19. Each CDR3 is given with its conserved first and last residue. The D gene is left open where the match is weak. The size field is filled for only some rows; it gives once, few, many or a size class.

D	V	J	size	DNA	CDR3
-	TRBV5-1	TRBJ2-1	once	TGCGCCAGCAGCTTGGCCGGGACTGATTACAATGAGCAGTTCTTC	CASSLAGTDYNEQFF
TRBD2	TRBV7-9	TRBJ2-7	-	TGTGCCAGCAGCCGTAGGCGGGGGGGCTGGGGCGAGCAGTACTTC	CASSRRRGGWGEQYF
TRBD2	TRBV30	TRBJ2-7	-	TGTGCCTGGAAGGGACTAGCGGGAATCCCCTACGAGCAGTACTTC	CAWKGLAGIPYEQYF
TRBD2	TRBV15	TRBJ2-2	-	TGTGCCACCAGCAGTTACCTTGGACTAGCAACCGGGGAGCTGTTTTTT	CATSSYLGLATGELFF
TRBD2	TRBV7-3	TRBJ2-7	-	TGTGCCAGCAGCTTAAGGCGGGGGGACGAGCAGTACTTC	CASSLRRGDEQYF
TRBD1	TRBV25-1	TRBJ1-4	-	TGTGCCAGCAGCCCCGAGACAGGGTTTAGGGAAAAACTGTTTTTT	CASSPETGFREKLFF
-	TRBV11-2	TRBJ2-1	-	TGTGCCAGCAGGCGACCCGGAGCCAGCCTTTACAATGAGCAGTTCTTC	CASRRPGASLYNEQFF
-	TRBV2	TRBJ2-3	-	TGTGCCAGCACTTACTTGTACTCTAGCACAGATACGCAGTATTTT	CASTYLYSSTDTQYF
-	TRBV7-3	TRBJ2-3	-	TGTGCCAGCAGCCTACCGCAAGATACGCAGTATTTT	CASSLPQDTQYF
-	TRBV6-5	TRBJ2-7	-	TGTGCCAGCAGCTATGGACAGTTATACGAGCAGTACTTC	CASSYGQLYEQYF
TRBD1	TRBV4-1	TRBJ1-4	-	TGCGCCAGCAGCCAGAGTACTGCTACAGGGGGCCTTGCTGAAAAACTGTTTTTT	CASSQSTATGGLAEKLFF
TRBD1	TRBV19	TRBJ2-3	-	TGTGCCAGTACAGGGTTTGACAGGGGTACGCAGTATTTT	CASTGFDRGTQYF
-	TRBV3-1/TRBV3-2	TRBJ1-1	-	TGTGCCAGCAGCCAGGGGACTCACACTGAAGCTTTCTTT	CASSQGTHTEAFF
TRBD2	TRBV29-1	TRBJ2-1	once	TGCAGCGTTGTGCGGCTAGCGGGAGTTTACAATGAGCAGTTCTTC	CSVVRLAGVYNEQFF
TRBD1	TRBV3-1/TRBV3-2	TRBJ2-7	-	TGTGCCAGCAGCCTTCCTGACAGGGGCGAGCAGTACTTC	CASSLPDRGEQYF
-	TRBV3-1/TRBV3-2	TRBJ1-2	-	TGTGCCAGCAGCCAAGTAGTGGCGGGTCACTATGGCTACACCTTC	CASSQVVAGHYGYTF
-	TRBV21-1	TRBJ2-7	-	TGTGCCAGCAGCAATCTTCTAGCGGGGGGCTACGAGCAGTACTTC	CASSNLLAGGYEQYF
-	TRBV24-1	TRBJ2-2	-	TGTGCCACCAGTGACCTACAGGGATCACTAAACACCGGGGAGCTGTTTTTT	CATSDLQGSLNTGELFF
-	TRBV28	TRBJ1-1	-	TGTGCCAGCAGTTTATGGGGCGACAGGAACACTGAAGCTTTCTTT	CASSLWGDRNTEAFF
-	TRBV10-1	TRBJ2-3	-	TGCGCCAGCAGTTCGACTATCACAGATACGCAGTATTTT	CASSSTITDTQYF
-	TRBV3-1/TRBV3-2	TRBJ2-7	once	TGTGCCAGCAGCCAGTTTAGCGGAGCCTACGAGCAGTACTTC	CASSQFSGAYEQYF
TRBD1	TRBV12-3/TRBV12-4	TRBJ1-1	-	TGTGCCAGCAGTTTAGGGGGACAGGGGAGGACTTTCTTT	CASSLGGQGRTFF
-	TRBV21-1	TRBJ2-6	-	TGTGCCAGCAGCAAAGGGGCTGCCTCTGGGGCCAACGTCCTGACTTTC	CASSKGAASGANVLTF
-	TRBV19	TRBJ1-2	-	TGTGCCAGTAGTATGGCGCCGGGGGGAAACTATGGCTACACCTTC	CASSMAPGGNYGYTF
TRBD1	TRBV10-3	TRBJ1-2	-	TGTGCCATCAGTGCGGGACAGGGTATCTCCTACACCTTC	CAISAGQGISYTF
-	TRBV19	TRBJ2-5	-	TGTGCCAGTAGTCCCTTGGACAGCCAAGAGACCCAGTACTTC	CASSPLDSQETQYF
-	TRBV7-6	TRBJ2-7	-	TGTGCCAGCAGCCCCAGAGGTTACGAGCAGTACTTC	CASSPRGYEQYF
-	TRBV19	TRBJ1-2	-	TGTGCCAGTAGTCCGAATGTGGAAAACAGGGCTGGCTACACCTTC	CASSPNVENRAGYTF
-	TRBV3-1/TRBV3-2	TRBJ1-2	-	TGTGCCAGCAGCCAAGAAAAGGGGGTCGACTATGGCTACACCTTC	CASSQEKGVDYGYTF
TRBD1	TRBV3-1/TRBV3-2	TRBJ1-5	few	TGTGCCAGCAGCCTAGGGACAGGGGGCAATCAGCCCCAGCATTTT	CASSLGTGGNQPQHF
-	TRBV9	TRBJ1-1	-	TGTGCCAGCAGCGTACACAGTGAAGCTTTCTTT	CASSVHSEAFF
TRBD2	TRBV7-9	TRBJ2-1	once	TGTGCCAGCAGCCCTCGGGCGGGAGTACTCTACAATGAGCAGTTCTTC	CASSPRAGVLYNEQFF
TRBD1	TRBV19	TRBJ1-5	-	TGTGCCAGCAGTGGGGTGTCAGGGGGATATCAGCCCCAGCATTTT	CASSGVSGGYQPQHF
TRBD2	TRBV10-1	TRBJ2-1	once	TGCGCCAGCAGTGAGTCTGCGGGAGTGACCTACAATGAGCAGTTCTTC	CASSESAGVTYNEQFF
TRBD1	TRBV7-8	TRBJ1-6	-	TGTGCCAGTCGCATTAATACCGGGACAGGATATAATTCACCCCTCCACTTT	CASRINTGTGYNSPLHF
-	TRBV27	TRBJ2-7	-	TGTGCCAGCAGTTTATTGGCGACCGGGACAAAATACGAGCAGTACTTC	CASSLLATGTKYEQYF
TRBD1	TRBV30	TRBJ1-2	-	TGTGCCTGGAGGACAGGGAAAGACTATGGCTACACCTTC	CAWRTGKDYGYTF
TRBD2	TRBV5-1	TRBJ2-1	-	TGCGCCAGCAGCCCCGAGGGTGACTGGGGGGGCAATGAGCAGTTCTTC	CASSPEGDWGGNEQFF
-	TRBV30	TRBJ2-1	-	TGTGCCTGGACCTCCACGCACAGCTCCTACAATGAGCAGTTCTTC	CAWTSTHSSYNEQFF
-	TRBV19	TRBJ1-5	-	TGTGCCAGTAGTATAAATGGGGCTAGCAATCAGCCCCAGCATTTT	CASSINGASNQPQHF
-	TRBV5-1	TRBJ2-2	-	TGCGCCAGCAGCTTGGCCGGGGCGAACACCGGGGAGCTGTTTTTT	CASSLAGANTGELFF
-	TRBV19	TRBJ1-1	-	TGTGCCAGTAGTATAGGGGGGGGGCGCAGGACTGAAGCTTTCTTT	CASSIGGGRRTEAFF
-	TRBV19	TRBJ1-1	-	TGTGCCAGTAGTATAGGGGGGGGAATGAACACTGAAGCTTTCTTT	CASSIGGGMNTEAFF
-	TRBV5-5	TRBJ1-5	few	TGTGCCAGCAGCCCCTATACGGCGCGGGGGGGTCAGCCCCAGCATTTT	CASSPYTARGGQPQHF
-	TRBV9	TRBJ1-4	-	TGTGCCAGCAGCGTAGATCTGAATGAAAAACTGTTTTTT	CASSVDLNEKLFF
TRBD1	TRBV7-9	TRBJ2-1	-	TGTGCCAGCAGCTTAGAACAGGGGTATGAGCAGTTCTTC	CASSLEQGYEQFF
TRBD1	TRBV7-9	TRBJ2-3	-	TGTGCCAGCAGCTTGGGACAGGGGGCAAGAGTAGATACGCAGTATTTT	CASSLGQGARVDTQYF
TRBD1	TRBV5-1	TRBJ2-5	-	TGCGCCAGCAGCTTTACAGGGGGCAGGCAAGAGACCCAGTACTTC	CASSFTGGRQETQYF
-	TRBV11-2	TRBJ1-3	-	TGTGCCAGTGAGCTGTGGTCTGGAAACACCATATATTTT	CASELWSGNTIYF